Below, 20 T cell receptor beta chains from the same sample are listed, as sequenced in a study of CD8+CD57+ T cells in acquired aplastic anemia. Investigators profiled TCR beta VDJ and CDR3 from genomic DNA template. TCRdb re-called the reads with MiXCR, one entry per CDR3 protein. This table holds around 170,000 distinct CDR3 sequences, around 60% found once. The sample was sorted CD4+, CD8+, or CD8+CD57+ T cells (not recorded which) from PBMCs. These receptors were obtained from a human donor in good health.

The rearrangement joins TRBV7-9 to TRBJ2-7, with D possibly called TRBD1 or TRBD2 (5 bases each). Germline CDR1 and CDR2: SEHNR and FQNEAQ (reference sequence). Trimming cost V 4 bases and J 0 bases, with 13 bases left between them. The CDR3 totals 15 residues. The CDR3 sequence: CASSSAIGTSYEQYF. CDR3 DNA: TGTGCCAGCAGCTCAGCTATCGGGACCTCCTACGAGCAGTACTTC.

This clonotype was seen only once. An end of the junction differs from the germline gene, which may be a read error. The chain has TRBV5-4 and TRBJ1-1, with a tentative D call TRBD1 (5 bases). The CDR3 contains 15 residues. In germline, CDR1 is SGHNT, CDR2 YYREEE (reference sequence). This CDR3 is CASSLAGGANTEAFF. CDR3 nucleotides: TGTGCCAGCAGCTTGGCGGGTGGGGCGAACACTGAAGCCTTCTTT.

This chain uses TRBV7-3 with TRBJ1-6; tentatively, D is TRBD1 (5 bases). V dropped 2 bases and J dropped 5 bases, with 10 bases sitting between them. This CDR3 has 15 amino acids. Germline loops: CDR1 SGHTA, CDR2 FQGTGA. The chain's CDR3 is CASSLLGGDNSPLHF. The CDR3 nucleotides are TGTGCCAGCAGCTTATTGGGAGGGGATAATTCACCCCTCCACTTT. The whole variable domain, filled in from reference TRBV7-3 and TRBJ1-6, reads GAGVSQTPSNKVTEKGKYVELRCDPISGHTALYWYRQSLGQGPEFLIYFQGTGAADDSGLPNDRFFAVRPEGSVSTLKIQRTERGDSAVYLCASSLLGGDNSPLHFGNGTRLTVT.

Written as DNA, the CDR3 is TGTGCCAGCAGTTTAGCGCCGACGTTGGGAAACACCATATATTTT. Translating gives CASSLAPTLGNTIYF. V and J are TRBV12-3 or TRBV12-4 and TRBJ1-3; D unresolved. This CDR3 region has 15 residues. Between the trimmed V and J ends, which lost 0 bases and 4 bases, there was a span of 10 bases.

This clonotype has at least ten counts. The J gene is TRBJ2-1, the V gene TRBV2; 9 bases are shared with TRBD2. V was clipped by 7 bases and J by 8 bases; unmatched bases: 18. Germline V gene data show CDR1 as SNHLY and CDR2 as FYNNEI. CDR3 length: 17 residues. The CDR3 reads CASKGFVASGKYHEQFF. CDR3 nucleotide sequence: TGTGCCAGCAAGGGCTTCGTGGCTAGCGGGAAGTACCATGAGCAGTTCTTC.

CDR3 protein: CSAWDTGNYGYTF. For the CDR3, the DNA is TGCAGTGCTTGGGACACCGGTAACTATGGCTACACCTTC. The rearrangement uses TRBV20-1 and TRBJ1-2, with D maybe TRBD1 (6 bases). CDR1 is DFQATT and CDR2 is SNEGSKA in the germline V gene (reference sequence). The CDR3 consists of 13 residues. The V and J ends lost 5 bases and 1 base respectively, with 11 bases between them.

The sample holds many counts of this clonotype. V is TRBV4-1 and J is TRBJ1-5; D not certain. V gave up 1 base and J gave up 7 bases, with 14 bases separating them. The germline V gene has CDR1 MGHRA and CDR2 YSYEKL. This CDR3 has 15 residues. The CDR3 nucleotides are TGCGCCAGCAGCCAAGGAGTGGGAATGGGACAGCCCCAGCATTTT. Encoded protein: CASSQGVGMGQPQHF.

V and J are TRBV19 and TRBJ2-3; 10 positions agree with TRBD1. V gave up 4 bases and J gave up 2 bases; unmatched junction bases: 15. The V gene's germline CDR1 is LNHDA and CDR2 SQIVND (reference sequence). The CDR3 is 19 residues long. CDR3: CASSTRDRGDPVLTDTQYF. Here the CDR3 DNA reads TGTGCCAGTAGTACCCGGGACAGGGGCGACCCCGTCCTCACAGATACGCAGTATTTT.

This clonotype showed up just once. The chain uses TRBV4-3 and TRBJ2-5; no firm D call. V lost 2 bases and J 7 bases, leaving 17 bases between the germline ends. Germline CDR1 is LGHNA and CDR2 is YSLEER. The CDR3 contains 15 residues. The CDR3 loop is CASSQSPPRVGTQYF. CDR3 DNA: TGCGCCAGCAGCCAATCTCCCCCCCGCGTCGGGACCCAGTACTTC.

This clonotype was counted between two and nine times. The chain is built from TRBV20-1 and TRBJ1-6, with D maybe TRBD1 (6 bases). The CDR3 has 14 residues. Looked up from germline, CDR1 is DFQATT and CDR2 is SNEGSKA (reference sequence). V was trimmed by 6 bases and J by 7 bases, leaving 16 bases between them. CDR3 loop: CSAPTGRMNSPLHF. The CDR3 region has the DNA TGCAGTGCCCCGACAGGAAGGATGAATTCACCCCTCCACTTT.

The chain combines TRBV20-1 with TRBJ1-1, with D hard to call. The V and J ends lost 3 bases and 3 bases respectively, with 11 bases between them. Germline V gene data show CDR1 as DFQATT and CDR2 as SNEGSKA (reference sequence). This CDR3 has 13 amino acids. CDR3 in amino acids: CSASSGQDTEAFF. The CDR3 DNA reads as TGCAGTGCTAGTTCTGGGCAAGACACTGAAGCTTTCTTT.

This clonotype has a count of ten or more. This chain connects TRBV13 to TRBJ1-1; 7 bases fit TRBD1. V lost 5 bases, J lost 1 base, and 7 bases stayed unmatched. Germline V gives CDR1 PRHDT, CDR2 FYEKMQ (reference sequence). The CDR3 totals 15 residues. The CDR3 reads CASSLYGQANTEAFF. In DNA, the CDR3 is TGTGCCAGCAGCCTGTACGGACAGGCGAACACTGAAGCTTTCTTT.

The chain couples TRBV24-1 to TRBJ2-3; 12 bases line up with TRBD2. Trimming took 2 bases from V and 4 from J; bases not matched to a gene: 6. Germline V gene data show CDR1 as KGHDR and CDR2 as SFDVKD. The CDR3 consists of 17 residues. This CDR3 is CATSDSPTSGGSDTQYF. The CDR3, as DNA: TGTGCCACCAGTGATTCCCCGACTAGCGGGGGATCAGATACGCAGTATTTT.

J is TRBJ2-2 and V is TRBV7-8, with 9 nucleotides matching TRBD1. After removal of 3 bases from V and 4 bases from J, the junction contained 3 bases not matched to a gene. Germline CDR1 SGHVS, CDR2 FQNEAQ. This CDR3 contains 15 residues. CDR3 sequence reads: CASSFNRGRTGELFF. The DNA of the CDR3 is TGTGCCAGCAGCTTCAACAGGGGGCGCACCGGGGAGCTGTTTTTT.

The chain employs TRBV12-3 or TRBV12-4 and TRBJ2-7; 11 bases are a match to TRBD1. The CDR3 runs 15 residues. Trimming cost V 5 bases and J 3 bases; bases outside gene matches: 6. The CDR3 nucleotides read TGTGCCAGCAGTCACCGGGACAGGGGGATCTACGAGCAGTACTTC. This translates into CASSHRDRGIYEQYF.

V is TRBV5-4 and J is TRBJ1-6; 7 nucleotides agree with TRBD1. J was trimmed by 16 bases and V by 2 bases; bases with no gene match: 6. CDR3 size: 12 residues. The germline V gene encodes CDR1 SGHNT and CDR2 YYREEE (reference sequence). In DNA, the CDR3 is TGTGCCAGCAGCTTTCGGACAGGCAGACTCCACTTT. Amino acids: CASSFRTGRLHF.

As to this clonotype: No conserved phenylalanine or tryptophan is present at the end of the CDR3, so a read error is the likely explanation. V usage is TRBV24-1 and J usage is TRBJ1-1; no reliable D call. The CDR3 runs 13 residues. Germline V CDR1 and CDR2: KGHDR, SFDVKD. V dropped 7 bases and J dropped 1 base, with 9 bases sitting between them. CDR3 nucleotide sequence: TGTGCCACCAGACATGATGGGAACACTGAAGCTTTCCTT. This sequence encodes CATRHDGNTEAFL.

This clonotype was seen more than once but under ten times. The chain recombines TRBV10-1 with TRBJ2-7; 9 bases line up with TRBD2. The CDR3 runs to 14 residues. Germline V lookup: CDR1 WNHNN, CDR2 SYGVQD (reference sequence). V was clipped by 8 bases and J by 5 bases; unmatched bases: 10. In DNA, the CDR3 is TGCGCCAGCCCGGTGGTCTTAGCGGGAGACGAGCAGTACTTC. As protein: CASPVVLAGDEQYF.

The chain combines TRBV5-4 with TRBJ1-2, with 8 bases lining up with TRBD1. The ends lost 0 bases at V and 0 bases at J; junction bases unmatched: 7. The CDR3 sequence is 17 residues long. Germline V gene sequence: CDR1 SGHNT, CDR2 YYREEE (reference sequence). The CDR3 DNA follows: TGTGCCAGCAGCTTGGTTCAGGGGGCATTAGCTAACTATGGCTACACCTTC. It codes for CASSLVQGALANYGYTF.

The CDR3 DNA sequence: TGTGCCAGCAGCTTAACAGTGGTAAACGAGCAGTACTTC. This translates into CASSLTVVNEQYF. V and J are TRBV7-9 and TRBJ2-7; D unclear. The V end lost 2 bases, the J end lost 5 bases, and 10 bases lay between the germline ends. Germline lookup yields CDR1 SEHNR and CDR2 FQNEAQ (reference sequence). The CDR3 has 13 amino acids.